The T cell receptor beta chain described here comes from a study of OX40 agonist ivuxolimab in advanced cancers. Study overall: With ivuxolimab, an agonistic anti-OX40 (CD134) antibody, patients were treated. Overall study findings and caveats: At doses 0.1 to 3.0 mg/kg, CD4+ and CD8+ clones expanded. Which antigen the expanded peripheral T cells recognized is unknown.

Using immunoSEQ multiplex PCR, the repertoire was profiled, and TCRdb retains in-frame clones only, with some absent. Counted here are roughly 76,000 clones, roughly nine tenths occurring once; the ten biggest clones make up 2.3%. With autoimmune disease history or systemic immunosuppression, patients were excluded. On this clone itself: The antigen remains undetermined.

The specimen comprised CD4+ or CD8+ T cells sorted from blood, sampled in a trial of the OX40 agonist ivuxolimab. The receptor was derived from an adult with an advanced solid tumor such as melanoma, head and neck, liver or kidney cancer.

In DNA form, the CDR3 reads TGTGCCAGCAGCGTAGGGGTAGCGGGAGCTCGCACAGATACGCAGTATTTT. The encoded protein is CASSVGVAGARTDTQYF. The rearrangement links TRBV9 to TRBJ2-3; TRBD2 aligns across 9 bases. Trimming removed 0 bases from V and 1 base from J; junction bases left unmatched: 6. The V gene's germline CDR1 is SGDLS and CDR2 YYNGEE. This CDR3 is 17 amino acids long.